This is a list of T cell receptor beta chains from one sample in a study of blood T cell repertoires in COVID-19. Clones were read by immunoSEQ multiplex PCR, and TCRdb kept only the in-frame ones, dropping some. The sample records fewer than 300,000 clones, more than 75% being singletons. Material: peripheral blood. These receptor sequences come from a middle-aged woman who had recovered from COVID-19. Both conserved end residues are part of each CDR3. Fields, in order: clone size, D gene, V gene, J gene, CDR3 protein, CDR3 DNA. The D gene is left open where the match is weak. Clone size, where shown, is once, few, many, or a class for clones that have expanded.

clone_size: once; d_call: .; v_call: TRBV10-3; j_call: TRBJ2-5; cdr3_aa: CAISDGETQYF; cdr3_nt: TGTGCCATCAGTGACGGAGAGACCCAGTACTTC
clone_size: .; d_call: .; v_call: TRBV7-2; j_call: TRBJ2-2; cdr3_aa: CASSLATGSTGELFF; cdr3_nt: TGTGCCAGCAGCTTAGCAACAGGGAGCACCGGGGAGCTGTTTTTT
clone_size: .; d_call: TRBD2; v_call: TRBV14; j_call: TRBJ2-5; cdr3_aa: CASSQGVAGPQETQYF; cdr3_nt: TGTGCCAGCAGCCAGGGGGTAGCGGGGCCCCAAGAGACCCAGTACTTC
clone_size: .; d_call: TRBD1; v_call: TRBV9; j_call: TRBJ1-1; cdr3_aa: CASGGQGAFF; cdr3_nt: TGTGCCAGCGGGGGACAGGGTGCTTTCTTT
clone_size: .; d_call: TRBD1; v_call: TRBV18; j_call: TRBJ2-3; cdr3_aa: CASSPGTGSTDTQYF; cdr3_nt: TGTGCCAGCTCACCGGGGACAGGTAGCACAGATACGCAGTATTTT
clone_size: .; d_call: TRBD2; v_call: TRBV6-2/TRBV6-3; j_call: TRBJ2-2; cdr3_aa: CASSPLGGRARTGELFF; cdr3_nt: TGTGCCAGCAGTCCCCTGGGCGGGAGGGCCAGGACCGGGGAGCTGTTTTTT
clone_size: .; d_call: TRBD1; v_call: TRBV7-8; j_call: TRBJ1-3; cdr3_aa: CASSLGAGGGNTIYF; cdr3_nt: TGTGCCAGCAGCTTAGGGGCAGGGGGTGGGAACACCATATATTTT
clone_size: .; d_call: TRBD1; v_call: TRBV4-2; j_call: TRBJ1-5; cdr3_aa: CASSQLGQGGLASNQPQHF; cdr3_nt: TGTGCCAGCAGCCAACTGGGACAGGGGGGCTTGGCGAGCAATCAGCCCCAGCATTTT
clone_size: .; d_call: .; v_call: TRBV4-1; j_call: TRBJ1-2; cdr3_aa: CASRGQSSYGYTF; cdr3_nt: TGCGCCAGCAGGGGGCAGAGCAGCTATGGCTACACCTTC
clone_size: .; d_call: .; v_call: TRBV5-6; j_call: TRBJ2-3; cdr3_aa: CASSLGSADTQYF; cdr3_nt: TGTGCCAGCAGCTTGGGTTCGGCAGATACGCAGTATTTT
clone_size: .; d_call: TRBD1; v_call: TRBV7-9; j_call: TRBJ1-5; cdr3_aa: CASSFGTGNQPQHF; cdr3_nt: TGTGCCAGCAGCTTCGGGACAGGCAATCAGCCCCAGCATTTT
clone_size: .; d_call: .; v_call: TRBV30; j_call: TRBJ2-3; cdr3_aa: CAWTPGGPTDTQYF; cdr3_nt: TGTGCCTGGACCCCAGGGGGGCCCACAGATACGCAGTATTTT
clone_size: .; d_call: .; v_call: TRBV24-1; j_call: TRBJ1-1; cdr3_aa: CATRGLQGMLTEAFF; cdr3_nt: TGTGCCACCAGGGGCTTACAGGGTATGTTGACTGAAGCTTTCTTT
clone_size: .; d_call: TRBD1; v_call: TRBV9; j_call: TRBJ1-4; cdr3_aa: CASSPPTGGDEKLFF; cdr3_nt: TGTGCCAGCAGCCCCCCGACAGGGGGGGATGAAAAACTGTTTTTT
clone_size: once; d_call: TRBD1; v_call: TRBV13; j_call: TRBJ2-1; cdr3_aa: CASSGRDRGWGEQFF; cdr3_nt: TGTGCCAGCAGCGGCCGGGACAGGGGGTGGGGTGAGCAGTTCTTC
clone_size: .; d_call: .; v_call: TRBV7-3; j_call: TRBJ2-7; cdr3_aa: CASSRSGGGEQYF; cdr3_nt: TGTGCCAGCAGCCGAAGTGGGGGAGGTGAGCAGTACTTC
clone_size: .; d_call: TRBD2; v_call: TRBV30; j_call: TRBJ2-2; cdr3_aa: CAWRREGYTGELFF; cdr3_nt: TGTGCCTGGAGGCGGGAGGGGTACACCGGGGAGCTGTTTTTT
clone_size: .; d_call: .; v_call: TRBV19; j_call: TRBJ1-1; cdr3_aa: CASSMLGATEAFF; cdr3_nt: TGTGCCAGTAGTATGTTGGGGGCCACTGAAGCTTTCTTT
clone_size: .; d_call: TRBD2; v_call: TRBV7-7; j_call: TRBJ2-1; cdr3_aa: CASSLGVSGKGNEQFF; cdr3_nt: TGTGCTAGCAGCTTAGGGGTTAGCGGGAAGGGCAATGAGCAGTTCTTC
clone_size: .; d_call: TRBD2; v_call: TRBV9; j_call: TRBJ2-1; cdr3_aa: CASSVVASGRFNEQFF; cdr3_nt: TGTGCCAGCAGCGTAGTTGCTAGCGGGAGGTTCAATGAGCAGTTCTTC
clone_size: .; d_call: .; v_call: TRBV6-5; j_call: TRBJ2-1; cdr3_aa: CASSPAPTRYEQFF; cdr3_nt: TGTGCCAGCAGCCCGGCCCCGACTAGATATGAGCAGTTCTTC
clone_size: .; d_call: TRBD1; v_call: TRBV7-2; j_call: TRBJ2-1; cdr3_aa: CASSHPGQGREQFF; cdr3_nt: TGTGCCAGCAGCCACCCGGGACAGGGGCGGGAGCAGTTCTTC
clone_size: .; d_call: .; v_call: TRBV19; j_call: TRBJ1-1; cdr3_aa: CASLQGGVGNTEAFF; cdr3_nt: TGTGCCAGTCTACAGGGTGGAGTGGGGAACACTGAAGCTTTCTTT
clone_size: .; d_call: .; v_call: TRBV6-2/TRBV6-3; j_call: TRBJ2-3; cdr3_aa: CASTPGPRGGDTQYF; cdr3_nt: TGTGCCAGCACCCCGGGCCCCAGAGGGGGAGATACGCAGTATTTT
clone_size: few; d_call: TRBD2; v_call: TRBV5-1; j_call: TRBJ2-1; cdr3_aa: CASSPASGRFNEQFF; cdr3_nt: TGCGCCAGCAGCCCCGCTAGCGGGAGGTTCAATGAGCAGTTCTTC
clone_size: .; d_call: TRBD1; v_call: TRBV18; j_call: TRBJ1-1; cdr3_aa: CASSPRQGWDTEAFF; cdr3_nt: TGTGCCAGCTCACCACGACAGGGCTGGGACACTGAAGCTTTCTTT
clone_size: .; d_call: .; v_call: TRBV11-2; j_call: TRBJ2-7; cdr3_aa: CASSQGASYEQYF; cdr3_nt: TGTGCCAGCAGCCAAGGGGCCTCCTACGAGCAGTACTTC
clone_size: .; d_call: TRBD1; v_call: TRBV7-9; j_call: TRBJ2-7; cdr3_aa: CASSPRTGLGEQYF; cdr3_nt: TGTGCCAGCAGCCCACGGACAGGGTTGGGCGAGCAGTACTTC
clone_size: .; d_call: TRBD1; v_call: TRBV9; j_call: TRBJ1-5; cdr3_aa: CASSVGDRGSQPQHF; cdr3_nt: TGTGCCAGCAGCGTAGGGGACAGGGGATCTCAGCCCCAGCATTTT
clone_size: .; d_call: .; v_call: TRBV7-9; j_call: TRBJ2-3; cdr3_aa: CASSSPAPTDTQYF; cdr3_nt: TGTGCCAGCAGCTCGCCCGCGCCCACAGATACGCAGTATTTT
clone_size: .; d_call: .; v_call: TRBV27; j_call: TRBJ1-2; cdr3_aa: CASRGEGGSYGYTF; cdr3_nt: TGTGCCAGCAGGGGAGAAGGGGGTAGCTATGGCTACACCTTC
clone_size: .; d_call: .; v_call: TRBV7-2; j_call: TRBJ1-1; cdr3_aa: CASSSVGGMNTEAFF; cdr3_nt: TGTGCCAGCAGCTCCGTGGGGGGGATGAACACTGAAGCTTTCTTT
clone_size: .; d_call: .; v_call: TRBV4-3; j_call: TRBJ2-2; cdr3_aa: CASSQARGGRELFF; cdr3_nt: TGCGCCAGCAGCCAAGCCCGCGGAGGCCGGGAGCTGTTTTTT
clone_size: .; d_call: .; v_call: TRBV29-1; j_call: TRBJ1-1; cdr3_aa: CSAPRTIGGVAMNTEAFF; cdr3_nt: TGCAGCGCCCCCCGGACTATCGGTGGTGTTGCCATGAACACTGAAGCTTTCTTT
clone_size: once; d_call: TRBD2; v_call: TRBV24-1; j_call: TRBJ2-1; cdr3_aa: CATSPGRTSGRGEQFF; cdr3_nt: TGTGCCACCAGCCCGGGGAGGACTAGCGGGAGGGGGGAGCAGTTCTTC
clone_size: .; d_call: TRBD1; v_call: TRBV7-9; j_call: TRBJ1-6; cdr3_aa: CASSSRGTGNSPLHF; cdr3_nt: TGTGCCAGCAGCTCCAGGGGGACAGGGAACTCACCCCTCCACTTT
clone_size: .; d_call: .; v_call: TRBV30; j_call: TRBJ1-6; cdr3_aa: CAWSPGGLPLHF; cdr3_nt: TGTGCCTGGAGTCCGGGGGGGCTACCCCTCCACTTT
clone_size: .; d_call: TRBD2; v_call: TRBV18; j_call: TRBJ2-5; cdr3_aa: CASSLPGLGMETQYF; cdr3_nt: TGTGCCAGCTCACTGCCGGGACTAGGCATGGAGACCCAGTACTTC